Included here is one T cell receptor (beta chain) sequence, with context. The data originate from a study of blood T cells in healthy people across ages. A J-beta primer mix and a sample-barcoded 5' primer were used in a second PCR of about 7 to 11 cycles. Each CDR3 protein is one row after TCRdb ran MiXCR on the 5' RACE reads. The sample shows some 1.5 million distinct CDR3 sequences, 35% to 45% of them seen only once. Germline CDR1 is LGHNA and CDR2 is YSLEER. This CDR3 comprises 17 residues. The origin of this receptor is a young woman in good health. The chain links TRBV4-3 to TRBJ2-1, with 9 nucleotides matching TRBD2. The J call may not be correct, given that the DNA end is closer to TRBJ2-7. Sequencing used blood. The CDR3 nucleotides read TGCGCCAGCAGCCAAGATCGGGGCGGGGGGGCATACAATGAGCAGTACTTC. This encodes CASSQDRGGGAYNEQYF.